Shown below are 14 T cell receptor beta chains from a single sample sequenced in a study of radiation and T cells in renal cell carcinoma. Sequencing used immunoSEQ multiplex PCR; TCRdb keeps in-frame clones, though not all of them. This sample carries fewer than 150,000 clones, roughly 91% of them seen once, and the ten largest clones take 5.8%. Time point here: blood 2 weeks post-SBRT. Indicated treatment: 15 Gy SBRT to primary tumor, nephrectomy 4 weeks later. The input for sequencing was blood, taken from a patient whose treatment included radiotherapy and nephrectomy. Receptor source: a woman in her 70s with renal cell carcinoma.

In this sample, this clone turned up once. The chain links TRBV21-1 to TRBJ2-7; the table assigns TRBD2, which was not confirmed against the DNA. TRBV21-1 is classified as a pseudogene. This CDR3 contains 17 residues. The CDR3 is CASRPTRGLTANYEQYF. CDR3 bases: TGTGCCAGCAGACCCACTAGGGGACTAACCGCGAACTACGAGCAGTACTTC.

The V gene is TRBV7-9, the J gene TRBJ1-4, with D perhaps matching TRBD1 (6 bases). The CDR3 consists of 14 residues. Germline V lookup: CDR1 SEHNR, CDR2 FQNEAQ (reference sequence). Trimming took 1 base from V and 8 from J, leaving 11 bases between them. The CDR3 region is CASSLDRDYEKLFF. CDR3 DNA sequence: TGTGCCAGCAGCTTAGACAGGGATTACGAAAAACTGTTTTTT.

The chain joins TRBV4-1 to TRBJ2-2, with TRBD1 identical over 7 bases. Germline V CDR1 and CDR2: MGHRA, YSYEKL. The V gene end was trimmed by 4 bases and the J gene end by 0 bases; junction bases not matched to a gene: 11. This CDR3 spans 18 amino acids. This CDR3 is CASSRVTGFTTNTGELFF. Here the CDR3 DNA reads TGCGCCAGCAGCCGGGTGACAGGGTTCACGACGAACACCGGGGAGCTGTTTTTT.

The rearrangement joins TRBV7-9 to TRBJ2-4, with 9 bases that match TRBD2. CDR1 is SEHNR and CDR2 is FQNEAQ in the germline V gene (reference sequence). Trimming removed 2 bases from V and 1 base from J; junction bases left unmatched: 3. The CDR3 extends over 16 amino acids. The CDR3 here is CASSLLLAGAKNIQYF. Written as DNA, the CDR3 is TGTGCCAGCAGCTTACTCCTAGCGGGGGCCAAAAACATTCAGTACTTC.

The J gene is TRBJ1-3, the V gene TRBV6-6, with unresolved D. The CDR3 totals 15 residues. With 7 bases removed from V and 0 bases from J, the gap between germline ends came to 13 bases. Per the germline V gene, CDR1 is MNHNY and CDR2 is SVGAGI (reference sequence). The DNA of the CDR3 is TGTGCCAGCACCCTAACCCCGTCCTCTGGAAACACCATATATTTT. Translated, it gives CASTLTPSSGNTIYF.

This sequence joins TRBV4-3 and TRBJ2-1, with D maybe TRBD2 (5 bases). Trimming cost V 0 bases and J 9 bases, with 12 bases left between them. Germline CDR1 is LGHNA and CDR2 is YSLEER. The CDR3 extends over 14 amino acids. CDR3: CASSQDRAEGEQFF. For the CDR3, the DNA is TGCGCCAGCAGCCAAGATCGGGCCGAGGGTGAGCAGTTCTTC.

This clone was seen only a few times. This rearrangement joins TRBV15 to TRBJ2-5, with TRBD1 as a possible D gene (6 bases). There are 16 residues in the CDR3. V lost 0 bases, J lost 0 bases, and 11 bases lay in between. Germline values: CDR1 LNHNV, CDR2 YYDKDF (reference sequence). CDR3 protein: CATSRDNTGYQETQYF. CDR3 in DNA: TGTGCCACCAGCAGAGATAACACAGGGTACCAAGAGACCCAGTACTTC.

The V call is TRBV2, the J call TRBJ2-5; 10 bases align to TRBD2. CDR1 is SNHLY and CDR2 is FYNNEI in the germline V gene. J gave up 5 bases and V 6 bases, and 3 bases lay outside the gene matches. The CDR3 extends over 13 amino acids. The CDR3 DNA reads TGTGCCAGCAGCCTGGGACTAGCGGAGACCCAGTACTTC. This translates into CASSLGLAETQYF.

The CDR3 region is CASSEGTGFYAGYTF. CDR3 DNA: TGCGCCAGCAGTGAGGGGACAGGGTTCTATGCGGGCTACACCTTC. This chain uses TRBV10-2 with TRBJ1-2; 9 positions agree with TRBD1. Germline CDR1 reads WSHSY; CDR2 reads SAAADI. With 2 bases clipped from V and 8 bases from J, the junction kept 9 bases outside the gene matches. The CDR3 has 15 residues.

CDR3 nucleotide sequence: TGCGCCAGCAGCCAAGCTAATCGGATGACTGAAGCTTTCTTT. Translating gives CASSQANRMTEAFF. The rearrangement uses TRBV4-3 and TRBJ1-1; D gene unclear. Germline CDR1 is LGHNA and CDR2 is YSLEER. CDR3 length equals 14 residues. V was shortened by 1 base and J by 5 bases, with 11 bases between the two germline ends.

The gene calls are TRBV7-6 and TRBJ2-7; 8 nucleotides align to TRBD1. Trimming took 5 bases from V and 3 from J; bases not matched to a gene: 6. The CDR3 spans 14 residues. Germline V gives CDR1 SGHVS, CDR2 FNYEAQ. CDR3 nucleotides: TGTGCCAGCAGCCCTCGGACAGGGCTCTACGAGCAGTACTTC. Its protein product is CASSPRTGLYEQYF.

This clone occurred once. This chain connects TRBV6-5 to TRBJ1-2, with D possibly being TRBD1 (5 bases). CDR1 and CDR2 (germline): MNHEY, SVGAGI. The CDR3 runs to 13 residues. Trimming cost V 2 bases and J 4 bases, with 8 bases left between them. Here the CDR3 DNA reads TGTGCCAGCAGTTACCTGGACACCTATGGCTACACCTTC. Protein sequence: CASSYLDTYGYTF.

The J gene is TRBJ2-2, the V gene TRBV7-2; perhaps TRBD1 as D (5 bases). Germline V gene lookup returns CDR1 SGHTA and CDR2 FQGNSA. The CDR3 extends over 16 amino acids. The V end was cut by 5 bases, the J end by 5 bases, with 18 bases between. Here the CDR3 reads CASSRTKHEITGELFF. DNA of the CDR3: TGTGCCAGCAGCCGGACAAAACACGAAATTACCGGGGAGCTGTTTTTT.

The rearrangement uses TRBV5-6 and TRBJ2-1; D is ambiguous. Per germline, CDR1 SGHDT and CDR2 YYEEEE. The V gene lost 2 bases and the J gene lost 7 bases, with 10 bases spanning the gap. CDR3 length: 13 residues. CDR3 sequence reads: CASSFIRENEQFF. Written as DNA, the CDR3 is TGTGCCAGCAGCTTTATACGAGAAAATGAGCAGTTCTTC.